This entry features one TCR beta chain sequence. The target of this receptor is not known. No base-level quality is on record; no much larger clone is a single base apart. TCRbeta CDR3 regions were sequenced with the immunoSEQ Assay. After extraction, genomic DNA underwent amplification by bias-controlled multiplex PCR, followed by high-throughput sequencing. The source study handled its data this way. To quantify the absolute abundance of each unique TCRbeta CDR3 region, sequences were collapsed and filtered. T cell fraction was estimated by normalizing TCRbeta template counts to usable DNA, with usable DNA measured through amplification of reference genes found in all nucleated cells. Repertoire TCRs were annotated as SARS-CoV-2-specific by exact matching of V gene, CDR3 amino acid sequence and J gene to a known reactive TCR set. The reference SARS-CoV-2 TCR set came from MIRA and was filtered for enrichment in COVID-19-positive ImmuneCODE repertoires, removing public or cross-reactive TCRs. Based on the MIRA antigens, annotated TCRs were further analysed at the level of specific ORF or position within ORF. Breadth was defined as the number of annotated unique rearrangements divided by the total number of unique productive rearrangements, and depth was defined as the summed frequency of the annotated unique rearrangements. Two-sided Wilcoxon rank-sum tests were used to compare TCR breadth between groups. TCRdb obtained this table from immuneACCESS and retained in-frame rearrangements with V and J assigned. These tables miss some clones; where compared with another copy, unresolved V genes account for less than half of the shortfall, and the remainder is unexplained. The DNA gave D and trimming, while V, J and clone size come from that table. The sample table holds about 180,000 clones, of which around nine tenths were seen once. About 5.9% of the sample belongs to the ten largest clones.

These data come from a study of Ad26.COV2.S vaccination and SARS-CoV-2 variants (TCRdb year 2021). Context from the whole study: The specificity and breadth of SARS-CoV-2-reactive T cell receptors after Ad26.COV2.S vaccination were assessed by TCRbeta repertoire sequencing. The TCR-sequenced set comprised approximately 32 samples: some 20 Ad26.COV2.S vaccine recipients, 5 placebo recipients and 8 SARS-CoV-2 convalescent individuals. Results and caveats for the whole study, not just this receptor: After vaccination, spike-specific CD8+ and CD4+ T cell responses were reported to show substantial breadth. It was noted by the authors that total T cell responses may have been underestimated by the TCR breadth and depth analyses. Comparable non-spike TCR breadth was observed between vaccine and placebo recipients, consistent with only spike being contained in the vaccine. Higher spike-specific TCR breadth was observed in Ad26.COV2.S recipients than in placebo recipients (P = 0.0014).

CDR1 and CDR2, per the germline V gene, are SGDLS and YYNGEE. Reading from cysteine to phenylalanine, the CDR3 counts 18 amino acids. Just the 54-base CDR3 DNA is kept, in frame starting at base 1. V ends up 4 bases short and J 4 bases short, with an unmatched junction base count of 18. The time point label, as the study defines it: individuals recovered from natural SARS-CoV-2 infection. The chain couples TRBV9 to TRBJ1-2, and TRBD1 matches 8 of the central bases. The TCR was taken from a human donor who had recovered from COVID-19. The sequenced sample was peripheral blood, obtained after recovery from COVID-19. The nucleotides are TGTGCCAGCAGCTCATCCGGCGACAGGGGCTTTATACGCTATGGCTACACCTTC. Translated, this is CASSSSGDRGFIRYGYTF.